The sequence of this TCR beta chain was determined in a study of response to subunit inactivated influenza vaccine. Study-level points and caveats: The authors offered the suggestion that each seasonal influenza vaccination recruits few new T cells.

TCRdb fed the RT-PCR reads into MiXCR, producing one record per CDR3 protein. This table holds 610,000 or so distinct CDR3 sequences, 12% to 15% found once. Trimming cost V 2 bases and J 3 bases, with 13 bases left between them. The CDR3 totals 15 residues. On this clonotype itself: No antigen is known for it.

This sequence joins TRBV12-3 or TRBV12-4 and TRBJ1-1; D ambiguous. The source was PBMCs from blood, collected about 13 days after vaccination. This sequence was found in a man aged 45 to 65 who received an inactivated influenza vaccine. The CDR3 DNA reads TGTGCCAGCAGTTTATCTGGTTTTGGTCACACTGAAGCTTTCTTT. Amino acid sequence: CASSLSGFGHTEAFF.